The 32 T cell receptor beta chains listed next were all sequenced from one sample in a study of T-cell memory formation after mild COVID-19. TCRdb used MiXCR to reprocess the 5' RACE reads, holding one entry per CDR3 protein. Of roughly 400,000 distinct CDR3 sequences listed, about a sixth are singletons. The sample comprised PBMCs or a T cell subset sorted from them (not recorded which). Source of these receptors: a man aged 18 to 30 who had mild COVID-19 (a few samples of this study predate the infection). Cell type and time point are not known.

The table lists this clonotype with many counts. The chain recombines TRBV7-3 with TRBJ2-1, with 8 bases aligning to TRBD2. Germline CDR1 reads SGHTA; CDR2 reads FQGTGA. Trimming removed 5 bases from V and 1 base from J; junction bases left unmatched: 7. The CDR3 totals 16 residues. CDR3: CASSHIAGLSYNEQFF. Written as DNA, the CDR3 is TGTGCCAGCAGCCACATAGCGGGGCTGTCCTACAATGAGCAGTTCTTC.

The chain is built from TRBV4-1 and TRBJ1-2; D not resolved. Germline assignment: CDR1 MGHRA and CDR2 YSYEKL. The CDR3 is 14 amino acids. The V and J ends lost 1 base and 8 bases respectively, with 14 bases between them. For the CDR3, the DNA is TGCGCCAGCAGCCAAGCTTGGGCGCGGTGGGGCTACACCTTC. Its protein product is CASSQAWARWGYTF.

The genes are TRBV10-3 and TRBJ1-5; no clear D. Germline assignment: CDR1 ENHRY and CDR2 SYGVKD. V was pared by 3 bases and J by 6 bases, with 9 bases between. This CDR3 contains 13 residues. The CDR3 coding sequence is TGTGCCATCAGTGACCCGGACGGTCAGCCCCAGCATTTT. Residues: CAISDPDGQPQHF.

The rearrangement links TRBV20-1 to TRBJ2-7; D possibly uses TRBD1 or TRBD2 (5 bases each). The germline V gene encodes CDR1 DFQATT and CDR2 SNEGSKA (reference sequence). The CDR3 extends over 14 amino acids. V lost 3 bases, J lost 6 bases, and 18 bases lay in between. CDR3 loop: CSASMGFRGGEQYF. Written as DNA, the CDR3 is TGCAGTGCTAGTATGGGTTTCCGTGGGGGCGAGCAGTACTTC.

Only a few counts were recorded for this clonotype. This chain joins TRBV9 and TRBJ2-6, with 7 bases identical to TRBD1. J lost 8 bases, V lost 3 bases, and 20 bases had no gene match. The CDR3 is 19 amino acids. Germline assignment: CDR1 SGDLS and CDR2 YYNGEE. The CDR3 DNA reads as TGTGCCAGCAGCGCTGAGCAGGGGGTCTGGGGCCTCCCTTCCAACGTCCTGACTTTC. Residues: CASSAEQGVWGLPSNVLTF.

This clonotype was seen a few times. This chain uses TRBV12-3 or TRBV12-4 with TRBJ1-1, with D hard to call. The CDR3 spans 13 residues. V dropped 9 bases and J dropped 3 bases, with 14 bases sitting between them. CDR3 in amino acids: CASRDRWDTEAFF. The CDR3 bases are TGTGCCAGTCGAGACCGCTGGGACACTGAAGCTTTCTTT.

CDR3 residues: CASSHFPLIGVGNTIYF. CDR3 nucleotides: TGTGCCAGCAGCCATTTCCCACTCATCGGGGTGGGAAACACCATATATTTT. This chain uses TRBV7-9 with TRBJ1-3; no reliable D call. Trimming took 5 bases from V and 4 from J, leaving 21 bases between them. Germline CDR1 is SEHNR and CDR2 is FQNEAQ (reference sequence). This CDR3 has 17 residues.

This clonotype was counted many times. The rearrangement links TRBV10-3 to TRBJ1-4; TRBD1 aligns across 8 bases. CDR3 length: 13 amino acids. V lost 6 bases and J lost 8; bases outside the gene matches: 5. Germline CDR1 and CDR2: ENHRY and SYGVKD. CDR3 loop: CAISGQGEEKLFF. CDR3 bases: TGTGCCATCAGCGGACAGGGAGAGGAAAAACTGTTTTTT.

The chain combines TRBV6-6 with TRBJ1-2; D uncertain. This CDR3 region has 15 residues. V lost 5 bases to trimming and J lost 3 bases, with 16 bases between them. CDR1 and CDR2 from the germline V gene are MNHNY and SVGAGI (reference sequence). CDR3: CASSAGEASDYGYTF. CDR3 nucleotide sequence: TGTGCCAGCAGTGCCGGAGAGGCATCGGACTATGGCTACACCTTC.

The V and J genes are TRBV6-5 and TRBJ1-4; D is undetermined. Per the germline V gene, CDR1 is MNHEY and CDR2 is SVGAGI. The V end lost 0 bases, the J end lost 7 bases, and 15 bases lay between the germline ends. CDR3 length: 16 amino acids. The CDR3 DNA follows: TGTGCCAGCAGTTACTCGATTTTACCGACGCTTGAAAAACTGTTTTTT. It encodes CASSYSILPTLEKLFF.

The chain employs TRBV12-3 or TRBV12-4 and TRBJ1-5, with no clear D. V lost 0 bases to trimming and J lost 0 bases, with 6 bases between them. The CDR3 extends over 15 amino acids. The DNA of the CDR3 is TGTGCCAGCAGTTTAGCTCGCTATAGCAATCAGCCCCAGCATTTT. It codes for CASSLARYSNQPQHF.

The table lists this clonotype with a few counts. The V call is TRBV28, the J call TRBJ2-7; D gene ambiguous. The V gene lost 3 bases and the J gene lost 5 bases, with 8 bases spanning the gap. The V gene's germline CDR1 is MDHEN and CDR2 SYDVKM. The CDR3 spans 12 residues. CDR3 in amino acids: CASSFDGHEQYV. CDR3 bases: TGTGCCAGCAGTTTCGACGGACACGAGCAGTACGTC.

The rearrangement links TRBV20-1 to TRBJ1-1, with 9 bases aligning to TRBD1. CDR1 is DFQATT, CDR2 SNEGSKA, per germline (reference sequence). The CDR3 length is 13 residues. V was clipped by 4 bases and J by 7 bases; unmatched bases: 7. CDR3 bases: TGCAGTGCTACCATTACAGGGGGCGGTGAAGCTTTCTTT. Translation gives CSATITGGGEAFF.

V and J are TRBV2 and TRBJ2-1; 14 bases fit TRBD2. Germline CDR1 is SNHLY and CDR2 is FYNNEI. The CDR3 is made up of 19 amino acids. Trimming at V came to 6 bases and at J to 0 bases, leaving 10 bases not matched to a gene. The DNA of the CDR3 is TGTGCCAGCAGACGACTAGCGGGGGGGGTACACAACTCCTACAATGAGCAGTTCTTC. Encoded protein: CASRRLAGGVHNSYNEQFF.

This chain joins TRBV20-1 and TRBJ1-3, with D maybe TRBD1 (6 bases). Germline V gene lookup returns CDR1 DFQATT and CDR2 SNEGSKA (reference sequence). The CDR3 is 18 residues long. The germline V and J ends were trimmed by 3 bases and 0 bases, with 21 bases remaining between them. The CDR3 is CSASPVPGQVFSGNTIYF. DNA of the CDR3: TGCAGTGCTAGCCCAGTTCCGGGACAAGTTTTCTCTGGAAACACCATATATTTT.

The chain has TRBV7-9 and TRBJ1-3; D is possibly TRBD1 (5 bases). From germline, CDR1 is SEHNR and CDR2 FQNEAQ (reference sequence). This CDR3 comprises 15 residues. Trimming cost V 3 bases and J 2 bases, with 11 bases left between them. CDR3: CASSFPGPTGNTIYF. CDR3 DNA sequence: TGTGCCAGCAGCTTCCCGGGACCTACTGGAAACACCATATATTTT. The full variable domain, completed using reference TRBV7-9 and TRBJ1-3, is DTGVSQNPRHKITKRGQNVTFRCDPISEHNRLYWYRQTLGQGPEFLTYFQNEAQLEKSRLLSDRFSAERPKGSFSTLEIQRTEQGDSAMYLCASSFPGPTGNTIYFGEGSWLTVV.

This clonotype was seen only a few times. The rearrangement joins TRBV19 to TRBJ2-4; D is uncertain. The CDR3 is made up of 16 amino acids. The germline V gene encodes CDR1 LNHDA and CDR2 SQIVND (reference sequence). V dropped 3 bases and J dropped 0 bases, with 12 bases sitting between them. The CDR3 is CASSIGSTLAKNIQYF. CDR3 DNA: TGTGCCAGTAGTATCGGCAGCACCCTAGCCAAAAACATTCAGTACTTC. Complete variable domain (other parts from reference TRBV19 and TRBJ2-4): DGGITQSPKYLFRKEGQNVTLSCEQNLNHDAMYWYRQDPGQGLRLIYYSQIVNDFQKGDIAEGYSVSREKKESFPLTVTSAQKNPTAFYLCASSIGSTLAKNIQYFGAGTRLSVL.

This clonotype was picked up a small number of times. This chain's CDR3 is CMVTRTTEAFF. DNA for the CDR3: TGCATGGTGACAAGAACAACTGAAGCTTTCTTT. V usage is TRBV29-1 and J usage is TRBJ1-1; D not certain. CDR3 size: 11 residues. The germline V gene has CDR1 SQVTM and CDR2 ANQGSEA.

This clonotype has more than one count but fewer than ten. This chain uses TRBV7-2 with TRBJ2-3; possible D gene TRBD2, 6 bases. This CDR3 is built from 18 residues. Looked up from germline, CDR1 is SGHTA and CDR2 is FQGNSA. V dropped 1 base and J dropped 1 base, with 18 bases sitting between them. Here the CDR3 reads CASSLVVGGATGTDTQYF. In DNA, the CDR3 is TGTGCCAGCAGCTTAGTGGTCGGGGGAGCGACGGGCACAGATACGCAGTATTTT.

This clonotype showed up just a few times. V gene TRBV7-9 combines with J gene TRBJ2-7; the D is unclear. CDR3 length: 14 residues. The germline V gene encodes CDR1 SEHNR and CDR2 FQNEAQ (reference sequence). V lost 3 bases and J lost 5, with 14 bases in between. As DNA, the CDR3 is TGTGCCAGCAGCTTCTTGGCGGTGTCCCACGAGCAGTACTTC. Translating it yields CASSFLAVSHEQYF.

This chain joins TRBV6-5 and TRBJ1-1, with D perhaps matching TRBD1 (5 bases). The CDR3 is 13 residues long. CDR1 and CDR2 from the germline V gene are MNHEY and SVGAGI. Trimming stripped 8 bases from V and 0 bases from J, with 10 bases between. The CDR3 is CASVGHLNTEAFF. The DNA for the CDR3 is TGTGCCAGCGTCGGACATTTGAACACTGAAGCTTTCTTT.

The chain couples TRBV6-6 to TRBJ2-3; D ambiguous. Trimming removed 5 bases at V and 4 bases at J, with 10 bases between. The CDR3 runs 13 residues. CDR1 is MNHNY, CDR2 SVGAGI, per germline (reference sequence). CDR3 amino acids: CASSRPTADTQYF. The CDR3 coding sequence is TGTGCCAGCAGTCGCCCCACTGCAGATACGCAGTATTTT.

This clonotype was observed a few times. The chain is built from TRBV12-3 or TRBV12-4 and TRBJ2-5, with TRBD2 as a possible D gene (6 bases). The ends were cut back, 6 bases at V and 7 bases at J, with 18 bases in the middle. The CDR3 runs to 14 residues. CDR3 protein: CASSPSGTFGTQYF. CDR3 coding DNA: TGTGCCAGCAGCCCGTCAGGGACTTTCGGGACCCAGTACTTC.

The chain uses TRBV4-3 and TRBJ2-7; 15 nucleotides line up with TRBD2. The V segment lost 3 bases and the J segment 6 bases; nucleotides outside the gene matches: 9. The CDR3 has 17 amino acids. The germline V gene encodes CDR1 LGHNA and CDR2 YSLEER. The CDR3 here is CASSHLGLAGGPGEQYF. The CDR3 bases are TGCGCCAGCAGCCACTTAGGACTAGCGGGAGGGCCGGGCGAGCAGTACTTC.

This clonotype occurred a few times. The rearrangement uses TRBV2 and TRBJ1-1; TRBD1 might be the D (5 bases). The germline V gene encodes CDR1 SNHLY and CDR2 FYNNEI. The length of the CDR3 is 14 residues. Trimming took off 6 bases at V and 6 bases at J, with 17 bases between the two ends. The CDR3: CASSLGTFDAEAFF. The CDR3 DNA reads TGTGCCAGCAGCTTGGGGACGTTCGACGCTGAAGCTTTCTTT. The whole variable domain, filled in from reference TRBV2 and TRBJ1-1, reads EPEVTQTPSHQVTQMGQEVILRCVPISNHLYFYWYRQILGQKVEFLVSFYNNEISEKSEIFDDQFSVERPDGSNFTLKIRSTKLEDSAMYFCASSLGTFDAEAFFGQGTRLTVV.

Ten or more counts support this clonotype. The genes are TRBV5-5 and TRBJ1-5; perhaps TRBD1 as D (6 bases). The CDR3 length is 14 residues. Per germline, CDR1 SGHKS and CDR2 YYEKEE (reference sequence). Trimming left V 3 bases short and J 8 bases short, with 15 bases between. The CDR3 nucleotides read TGTGCCAGCAGCTCGACAGGCCTTTCAGAGCCCCAGCATTTT. Protein product: CASSSTGLSEPQHF.

This clonotype showed up just once. V and J are TRBV12-3 or TRBV12-4 and TRBJ2-7, with D possibly being TRBD2 (5 bases). The CDR3 is made up of 13 amino acids. V lost 4 bases, J lost 0 bases, and 7 bases lay in between. The CDR3 DNA sequence: TGTGCCAGCAGTTACGGGAACTCCTACGAGCAGTACTTC. Protein product: CASSYGNSYEQYF.

This clonotype was seen many times. The chain links TRBV5-6 to TRBJ2-5; the D is unclear. CDR3 size: 13 residues. V lost 0 bases, J lost 9 bases, and 12 bases lay in between. CDR1 is SGHDT and CDR2 is YYEEEE in the germline V gene. The CDR3 DNA is TGTGCCAGCAGCTTGGGTGACGCCATATCCCAGTACTTC. Protein product: CASSLGDAISQYF.

This clonotype came up a few times. V gene TRBV15 combines with J gene TRBJ1-6, with TRBD1 as a possible D gene (6 bases). V lost 0 bases to trimming and J lost 3 bases, with 9 bases between them. This CDR3 has 16 amino acids. Germline V gene sequence: CDR1 LNHNV, CDR2 YYDKDF (reference sequence). The CDR3 protein is CATSRDQDSYNSPLHF. The CDR3 DNA is TGTGCCACCAGCAGAGATCAGGACAGCTATAATTCACCCCTCCACTTT.

A few counts support this clonotype. The chain has TRBV19 and TRBJ2-7; D might be TRBD1 (6 bases). In germline, CDR1 is LNHDA, CDR2 SQIVND (reference sequence). The CDR3 runs 12 residues. The germline V and J ends were trimmed by 3 bases and 5 bases, with 8 bases remaining between them. Here the CDR3 reads CASSIQGNEQYF. The CDR3 DNA reads as TGTGCCAGTAGTATCCAGGGGAACGAGCAGTACTTC. Variable domain in full (rest from reference TRBV19 and TRBJ2-7): DGGITQSPKYLFRKEGQNVTLSCEQNLNHDAMYWYRQDPGQGLRLIYYSQIVNDFQKGDIAEGYSVSREKKESFPLTVTSAQKNPTAFYLCASSIQGNEQYFGPGTRLTVT.

This clonotype was seen a handful of times. The rearrangement joins TRBV6-5 to TRBJ2-1, with 10 bases fitting TRBD1. Germline V gene data show CDR1 as MNHEY and CDR2 as SVGAGI. The CDR3 loop spans 14 amino acids. Unmatched junction bases numbered 6, after V lost 6 bases and J lost 7 bases. The chain's CDR3 is CASSRTGGSNEQFF. The CDR3 DNA reads as TGTGCCAGCAGCAGGACAGGGGGGTCAAATGAGCAGTTCTTC.

V gene TRBV6-2 or TRBV6-3 combines with J gene TRBJ1-1, with a tentative D call TRBD1 (6 bases). CDR1 is MNHEY and CDR2 is SVGEGT in the germline V gene. The CDR3 length is 15 residues. With 6 bases removed from V and 0 bases from J, the gap between germline ends came to 14 bases. CDR3 coding DNA: TGTGCCAGCAGCCCGCACAGGGTAATGAACACTGAAGCTTTCTTT. Residues: CASSPHRVMNTEAFF.